These T cell receptor beta chains were read from a single sample in a study of blood T cell repertoires in COVID-19. TCRdb's copy holds only in-frame clones and misses some; the assay was immunoSEQ multiplex PCR. In the table there are approximately 180,000 clones, around 82% of which are singletons. Sequenced sample: PBMCs or T cells enriched from blood (not recorded which). The origin of the receptors is a woman aged 55-70 years with acute COVID-19. The CDR3 runs from the conserved cysteine through the conserved F or W. Each record gives: V gene, D gene, J gene, clone size, CDR3 length, CDR3 protein, CDR3 DNA. The D gene is left open where the match is weak. Expanded clones get a size class; other rows say once, few or many, or leave the size out.

v_call: TRBV28; d_call: .; j_call: TRBJ1-2; clone_size: .; cdr3_length: 16; cdr3_aa: CASSLNGWGLDYGYTF; cdr3_nt: TGTGCCAGCAGTTTAAATGGGTGGGGGCTGGACTATGGCTACACCTTC
v_call: TRBV3-1/TRBV3-2; d_call: TRBD2; j_call: TRBJ2-3; clone_size: .; cdr3_length: 17; cdr3_aa: CASSLRGGLAVYGTQYF; cdr3_nt: TGTGCCAGCAGCCTTAGGGGGGGACTAGCAGTTTATGGTACGCAGTATTTT
v_call: TRBV18; d_call: TRBD1; j_call: TRBJ1-1; clone_size: once; cdr3_length: 16; cdr3_aa: CASSPQRGQLTAEAFF; cdr3_nt: TGTGCCAGCTCACCACAGAGGGGGCAGCTAACCGCTGAAGCTTTCTTT
v_call: TRBV7-8; d_call: TRBD2; j_call: TRBJ2-1; clone_size: .; cdr3_length: 17; cdr3_aa: CASQPASGTSGGAKQFF; cdr3_nt: TGTGCCAGCCAACCCGCCTCAGGGACTAGCGGGGGGGCTAAGCAGTTCTTC
v_call: TRBV5-1; d_call: .; j_call: TRBJ2-1; clone_size: .; cdr3_length: 14; cdr3_aa: CASSLGESSDEQFF; cdr3_nt: TGCGCCAGCAGCTTGGGAGAGTCTAGCGATGAGCAGTTCTTC
v_call: TRBV5-1; d_call: .; j_call: TRBJ2-1; clone_size: .; cdr3_length: 15; cdr3_aa: CASSPLSSSYNEQFF; cdr3_nt: TGCGCCAGCAGCCCCCTATCGAGCTCCTACAATGAGCAGTTCTTC
v_call: TRBV29-1; d_call: TRBD2; j_call: TRBJ2-1; clone_size: .; cdr3_length: 14; cdr3_aa: CSVRSGRAYNEQFF; cdr3_nt: TGCAGCGTTCGGAGCGGGAGGGCCTACAATGAGCAGTTCTTC
v_call: TRBV4-3; d_call: .; j_call: TRBJ1-3; clone_size: .; cdr3_length: 14; cdr3_aa: CASSQDSSGNTIYF; cdr3_nt: TGCGCCAGCAGCCAAGACAGCTCTGGAAACACCATATATTTT
v_call: TRBV7-2; d_call: TRBD1; j_call: TRBJ1-1; clone_size: .; cdr3_length: 13; cdr3_aa: CASSLDRVPEAFF; cdr3_nt: TGTGCCAGCAGCCTCGACAGGGTCCCTGAAGCTTTCTTT
v_call: TRBV19; d_call: TRBD1; j_call: TRBJ2-3; clone_size: .; cdr3_length: 17; cdr3_aa: CASTGRGQGARTDTQYF; cdr3_nt: TGTGCCAGTACCGGGAGGGGACAGGGGGCTCGCACAGATACGCAGTATTTT
v_call: TRBV6-2/TRBV6-3; d_call: TRBD2; j_call: TRBJ2-3; clone_size: once; cdr3_length: 15; cdr3_aa: CASSSLAGNTDTQYF; cdr3_nt: TGTGCCAGCAGTTCCCTAGCGGGGAACACAGATACGCAGTATTTT
v_call: TRBV6-5; d_call: TRBD1; j_call: TRBJ1-1; clone_size: .; cdr3_length: 12; cdr3_aa: CASSRDRREAFF; cdr3_nt: TGTGCCAGCAGTAGGGACAGGCGTGAAGCTTTCTTT
v_call: TRBV6-2/TRBV6-3; d_call: .; j_call: TRBJ1-1; clone_size: .; cdr3_length: 16; cdr3_aa: CASSSDRDLVNTEAFF; cdr3_nt: TGTGCCAGCAGCTCAGACCGGGACTTAGTGAACACTGAAGCTTTCTTT
v_call: TRBV5-4; d_call: .; j_call: TRBJ2-7; clone_size: .; cdr3_length: 15; cdr3_aa: CASSLVAFTAFEQYF; cdr3_nt: TGTGCCAGCAGCTTGGTGGCCTTTACCGCTTTCGAGCAGTACTTC
v_call: TRBV30; d_call: .; j_call: TRBJ1-4; clone_size: once; cdr3_length: 15; cdr3_aa: CAWSPGSVVEGKLFF; cdr3_nt: TGTGCCTGGAGTCCAGGGTCAGTCGTGGAAGGAAAACTGTTTTTT
v_call: TRBV2; d_call: TRBD1; j_call: TRBJ1-2; clone_size: .; cdr3_length: 12; cdr3_aa: CAYPGGTVGYTF; cdr3_nt: TGTGCCTACCCAGGGGGGACTGTGGGCTACACCTTC
v_call: TRBV18; d_call: .; j_call: TRBJ1-6; clone_size: .; cdr3_length: 13; cdr3_aa: CASSPGGNSPLHF; cdr3_nt: TGTGCCAGCTCACCGGGGGGTAATTCACCCCTCCACTTT
v_call: TRBV7-2; d_call: TRBD1; j_call: TRBJ1-1; clone_size: .; cdr3_length: 13; cdr3_aa: CASSNTGGTEAFF; cdr3_nt: TGTGCCAGCAGCAACACAGGGGGCACTGAAGCTTTCTTT
v_call: TRBV28; d_call: .; j_call: TRBJ2-5; clone_size: .; cdr3_length: 16; cdr3_aa: CASTTLAAGERETQYF; cdr3_nt: TGTGCCAGCACCACCCTGGCAGCCGGGGAGAGGGAGACCCAGTACTTC
v_call: TRBV6-5; d_call: TRBD1; j_call: TRBJ1-4; clone_size: once; cdr3_length: 15; cdr3_aa: CASSLDRGLHEKLFF; cdr3_nt: TGTGCCAGCTCTCTGGACAGGGGTCTTCATGAAAAACTGTTTTTT
v_call: TRBV4-1; d_call: TRBD1; j_call: TRBJ1-5; clone_size: .; cdr3_length: 19; cdr3_aa: CASSQSPLQGGGSNQPQHF; cdr3_nt: TGCGCCAGCAGCCAATCCCCCTTACAGGGGGGTGGGAGCAATCAGCCCCAGCATTTT
v_call: TRBV4-3; d_call: .; j_call: TRBJ1-1; clone_size: few; cdr3_length: 14; cdr3_aa: CASSHHRDGAEAFF; cdr3_nt: TGCGCCAGCAGCCATCACAGGGATGGGGCTGAAGCTTTCTTT
v_call: TRBV27; d_call: TRBD1; j_call: TRBJ1-6; clone_size: .; cdr3_length: 14; cdr3_aa: CASRGGQGNSPLHF; cdr3_nt: TGTGCCAGCAGGGGGGGACAGGGGAATTCACCCCTCCACTTT
v_call: TRBV15; d_call: TRBD1; j_call: TRBJ1-3; clone_size: .; cdr3_length: 14; cdr3_aa: CATSARDSGNTIYF; cdr3_nt: TGTGCCACCAGCGCCCGGGACAGCGGAAACACCATATATTTT
v_call: TRBV3-1/TRBV3-2; d_call: TRBD1; j_call: TRBJ1-2; clone_size: .; cdr3_length: 17; cdr3_aa: CASSHYYGTGLNYGYTF; cdr3_nt: TGTGCCAGCAGCCATTACTACGGGACAGGGCTTAACTATGGCTACACCTTC
v_call: TRBV7-8; d_call: .; j_call: TRBJ1-3; clone_size: .; cdr3_length: 12; cdr3_aa: CASSRLGNTIYF; cdr3_nt: TGTGCCAGCAGCCGACTGGGAAACACCATATATTTT
v_call: TRBV30; d_call: .; j_call: TRBJ1-1; clone_size: .; cdr3_length: 12; cdr3_aa: CAWSGYDTEAFF; cdr3_nt: TGTGCCTGGTCGGGGTATGACACTGAAGCTTTCTTT
v_call: TRBV21-1; d_call: .; j_call: TRBJ1-4; clone_size: .; cdr3_length: 19; cdr3_aa: CASSNLDSLIQLTNEKLFF; cdr3_nt: TGTGCCAGCAGCAATCTAGACAGCTTAATTCAACTAACTAATGAAAAACTGTTTTTT
v_call: TRBV5-1; d_call: .; j_call: TRBJ1-4; clone_size: .; cdr3_length: 16; cdr3_aa: CASSSGTPATNEKLFF; cdr3_nt: TGCGCCAGCAGCTCCGGGACACCTGCAACTAATGAAAAACTGTTTTTT
v_call: TRBV7-6; d_call: .; j_call: TRBJ1-3; clone_size: .; cdr3_length: 15; cdr3_aa: CATTSGGVVENTIYF; cdr3_nt: TGTGCCACCACCTCGGGGGGGGTGGTAGAGAACACCATATATTTT
v_call: TRBV19; d_call: TRBD1; j_call: TRBJ2-6; clone_size: many; cdr3_length: 15; cdr3_aa: CASSIGQAGANVLTF; cdr3_nt: TGTGCCAGTAGTATTGGACAGGCTGGGGCCAACGTCCTGACTTTC
v_call: TRBV5-6; d_call: .; j_call: TRBJ1-6; clone_size: .; cdr3_length: 15; cdr3_aa: CASSFLTRDNSPLHF; cdr3_nt: TGTGCCAGCAGCTTTCTAACCAGGGATAATTCACCCCTCCACTTT
v_call: TRBV3-1/TRBV3-2; d_call: TRBD2; j_call: TRBJ2-7; clone_size: .; cdr3_length: 14; cdr3_aa: CASARDYFSYEQYF; cdr3_nt: TGTGCCAGCGCCAGGGACTATTTCTCCTACGAGCAGTACTTC
v_call: TRBV5-1; d_call: .; j_call: TRBJ2-7; clone_size: .; cdr3_length: 13; cdr3_aa: CASSSGVGYEQYF; cdr3_nt: TGCGCCAGCAGCTCCGGGGTGGGCTACGAGCAGTACTTC
v_call: TRBV20-1; d_call: TRBD1; j_call: TRBJ2-7; clone_size: .; cdr3_length: 16; cdr3_aa: CSASGGQGLSGYEQYF; cdr3_nt: TGCAGTGCTAGTGGGGGACAGGGTTTATCCGGGTACGAGCAGTACTTC
v_call: TRBV30; d_call: .; j_call: TRBJ2-2; clone_size: few; cdr3_length: 15; cdr3_aa: CAWSSVGGNTGELFF; cdr3_nt: TGTGCCTGGAGTTCAGTAGGGGGGAACACCGGGGAGCTGTTTTTT
v_call: TRBV7-2; d_call: .; j_call: TRBJ1-4; clone_size: .; cdr3_length: 15; cdr3_aa: CASSLAGTYREKLFF; cdr3_nt: TGTGCCAGCAGCTTAGCCGGGACATATCGGGAAAAACTGTTTTTT
v_call: TRBV7-8; d_call: TRBD1; j_call: TRBJ1-1; clone_size: .; cdr3_length: 14; cdr3_aa: CASSPIWTGGEAFF; cdr3_nt: TGTGCCAGCAGCCCCATATGGACAGGGGGCGAAGCTTTCTTT
v_call: TRBV19; d_call: TRBD1; j_call: TRBJ2-7; clone_size: .; cdr3_length: 13; cdr3_aa: CASSTDRGYEQYF; cdr3_nt: TGTGCCAGTAGTACGGACAGGGGCTACGAGCAGTACTTC
v_call: TRBV3-1/TRBV3-2; d_call: .; j_call: TRBJ1-1; clone_size: .; cdr3_length: 15; cdr3_aa: CASSLRRQLNTEAFF; cdr3_nt: TGTGCCAGCAGCCTCCGAAGACAACTGAACACTGAAGCTTTCTTT
v_call: TRBV6-5; d_call: TRBD1; j_call: TRBJ2-3; clone_size: once; cdr3_length: 14; cdr3_aa: CASSPGQMTDTQYF; cdr3_nt: TGTGCCAGCAGTCCGGGACAGATGACAGATACGCAGTATTTT
v_call: TRBV18; d_call: TRBD1; j_call: TRBJ1-1; clone_size: .; cdr3_length: 14; cdr3_aa: CASSLQGANTEAFF; cdr3_nt: TGTGCCAGCTCCCTACAGGGGGCGAACACTGAAGCTTTCTTT
v_call: TRBV4-3; d_call: .; j_call: TRBJ2-1; clone_size: once; cdr3_length: 15; cdr3_aa: CASSQDGSSGNEQFF; cdr3_nt: TGCGCCAGCAGCCAAGATGGTAGTAGCGGCAATGAGCAGTTCTTC
v_call: TRBV4-2; d_call: TRBD1; j_call: TRBJ1-2; clone_size: .; cdr3_length: 16; cdr3_aa: CASSQARGQHNYGYTF; cdr3_nt: TGTGCCAGCAGCCAAGCACGGGGACAGCATAACTATGGCTACACCTTC
v_call: TRBV19; d_call: TRBD1; j_call: TRBJ2-3; clone_size: few; cdr3_length: 14; cdr3_aa: CASSIRTGTDTQYF; cdr3_nt: TGTGCCAGTAGTATCCGGACAGGGACAGATACGCAGTATTTT
v_call: TRBV30; d_call: .; j_call: TRBJ1-6; clone_size: .; cdr3_length: 12; cdr3_aa: CAWRLPGSPLHF; cdr3_nt: TGTGCCTGGAGACTCCCAGGGTCCCCCCTCCACTTT
v_call: TRBV18; d_call: .; j_call: TRBJ2-3; clone_size: .; cdr3_length: 15; cdr3_aa: CASSPPGRYTDTQYF; cdr3_nt: TGTGCCAGCTCACCACCGGGGAGGTACACAGATACGCAGTATTTT
v_call: TRBV5-6; d_call: TRBD1; j_call: TRBJ1-4; clone_size: .; cdr3_length: 15; cdr3_aa: CASSTGTGEAEKLFF; cdr3_nt: TGTGCCAGCAGCACCGGGACAGGGGAGGCGGAAAAACTGTTTTTT
v_call: TRBV5-4; d_call: TRBD2; j_call: TRBJ2-7; clone_size: .; cdr3_length: 14; cdr3_aa: CASSLGGGDYEQYF; cdr3_nt: TGTGCCAGCAGCCTGGGGGGAGGGGACTACGAGCAGTACTTC
v_call: TRBV10-3; d_call: .; j_call: TRBJ2-3; clone_size: .; cdr3_length: 13; cdr3_aa: CAMREPLTDTQYF; cdr3_nt: TGTGCCATGCGCGAGCCTCTCACAGATACGCAGTATTTT
v_call: TRBV7-2; d_call: .; j_call: TRBJ2-5; clone_size: .; cdr3_length: 14; cdr3_aa: CASSSRGRVETQYF; cdr3_nt: TGTGCCAGCAGCTCCCGGGGAAGAGTGGAGACCCAGTACTTC
v_call: TRBV24-1; d_call: .; j_call: TRBJ1-6; clone_size: .; cdr3_length: 14; cdr3_aa: CATSGGPGGSPLHF; cdr3_nt: TGTGCCACCAGTGGGGGCCCGGGTGGTTCACCCCTCCACTTT
v_call: TRBV28; d_call: TRBD2; j_call: TRBJ2-1; clone_size: .; cdr3_length: 15; cdr3_aa: CASIQFAGGNNEQFF; cdr3_nt: TGTGCCAGCATACAGTTCGCGGGGGGAAACAATGAGCAGTTCTTC
v_call: TRBV18; d_call: TRBD1; j_call: TRBJ1-2; clone_size: .; cdr3_length: 17; cdr3_aa: CATSPPGQGTLAWGYTF; cdr3_nt: TGTGCCACCAGCCCCCCGGGACAGGGAACACTCGCTTGGGGCTACACCTTC
v_call: TRBV4-2; d_call: TRBD1; j_call: TRBJ1-1; clone_size: .; cdr3_length: 15; cdr3_aa: CASSQAGQGNTEAFF; cdr3_nt: TGTGCCAGCAGCCAAGCAGGACAGGGGAACACTGAAGCTTTCTTT
v_call: TRBV9; d_call: TRBD1; j_call: TRBJ1-6; clone_size: .; cdr3_length: 14; cdr3_aa: CASSGNRGNSPLHF; cdr3_nt: TGTGCCAGCAGCGGAAACAGGGGCAATTCACCCCTCCACTTT
v_call: TRBV19; d_call: .; j_call: TRBJ1-1; clone_size: .; cdr3_length: 16; cdr3_aa: CASSIRLLGPNTEAFF; cdr3_nt: TGTGCCAGTAGTATACGCTTATTGGGCCCGAACACTGAAGCTTTCTTT